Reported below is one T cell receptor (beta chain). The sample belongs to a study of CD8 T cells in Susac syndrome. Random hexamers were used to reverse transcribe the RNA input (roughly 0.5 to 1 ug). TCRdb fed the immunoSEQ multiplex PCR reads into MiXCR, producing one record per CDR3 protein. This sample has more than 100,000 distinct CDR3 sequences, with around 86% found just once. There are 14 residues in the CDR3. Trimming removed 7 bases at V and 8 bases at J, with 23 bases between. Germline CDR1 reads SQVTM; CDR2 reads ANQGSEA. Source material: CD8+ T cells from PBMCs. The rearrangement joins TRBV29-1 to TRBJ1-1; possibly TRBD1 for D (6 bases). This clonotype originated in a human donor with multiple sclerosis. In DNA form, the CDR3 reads TGCAGCGCCGACAGGTCTGAGGCCGAGGCCGAAGCTTTCTTT. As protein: CSADRSEAEAEAFF.